This passage covers 17 T cell receptor beta chains from one sample sequenced in a study of beta chain features in type 1 diabetes. Every bit of the isolated RNA underwent reverse transcription, so sequencing read expressed TCRB transcripts. TCRdb keeps only in-frame clones here, not all; method: immunoSEQ multiplex PCR. The sample lists 350,000 to 450,000 clones, more than 11% seen once, with less than 0.04% in the top ten. Sequencing input: naive CD4+ T cells from blood. The receptors shown here come from a man aged 25 to 40 in good health.

Only a few counts were recorded for this clone. The chain is built from TRBV18 and TRBJ1-4; tentative D call: TRBD1 (5 bases). Per germline, CDR1 KGHSH and CDR2 LQKENI. Trimming stripped 0 bases from V and 9 bases from J, with 11 bases between. The CDR3 has 14 amino acids. CDR3: CASSPPGTFQKLFF. The CDR3 region has the DNA TGTGCCAGCTCACCACCCGGGACCTTCCAAAAACTGTTTTTT.

This clone was seen a handful of times. In DNA, the CDR3 is TGTGCCAGTAGTAACGGGGGATGGGACAATGAGCAGTTCTTC. Residues: CASSNGGWDNEQFF. The gene calls are TRBV19 and TRBJ2-1; D perhaps matches TRBD2 (6 bases). V was pared by 4 bases and J by 5 bases, with 12 bases between. The CDR3 is made up of 14 amino acids. The germline gives CDR1 LNHDA, CDR2 SQIVND (reference sequence).

The chain links TRBV7-9 to TRBJ2-5; D may be TRBD2 (6 bases). Trimming shortened V by 2 bases and J by 4 bases, and 11 bases separated the two germline ends. The CDR3 sequence is 14 residues long. Per the germline V gene, CDR1 is SEHNR and CDR2 is FQNEAQ (reference sequence). The CDR3: CASSLFGGGETQYF. The CDR3 DNA reads as TGTGCCAGCAGCTTATTCGGGGGTGGAGAGACCCAGTACTTC.

J is TRBJ2-3 and V is TRBV29-1; D perhaps matches TRBD1 (6 bases). Germline CDR1 reads SQVTM; CDR2 reads ANQGSEA. The CDR3 is 13 amino acids. Trimming cost V 6 bases and J 2 bases, with 12 bases left between them. The CDR3 region has the DNA TGCAGCGTATCGGGACACTACACAGATACGCAGTATTTT. It translates to CSVSGHYTDTQYF.

There are many counts of this clone. The gene calls are TRBV21-1 and TRBJ2-7. TRBV21-1 counts as a pseudogene. This CDR3 is 13 amino acids long. CDR3 loop: CASSKSTLDEQYV. The CDR3, as DNA: TGTGCCAGCAGCAAGAGTACCCTGGACGAGCAGTACGTC.

The chain is built from TRBV30 and TRBJ1-5; no firm D call. Trimming took 2 bases from V and 6 from J, leaving 8 bases between them. The CDR3 has 12 residues. Germline V gives CDR1 GTSNPN, CDR2 SVGIG (reference sequence). The CDR3 protein is CAWSLGSQPQHF. In DNA form, the CDR3 reads TGTGCCTGGAGTCTTGGTAGTCAGCCCCAGCATTTT. The whole variable domain, remainder taken from reference TRBV30 and TRBJ1-5, is SQTIHQWPATLVQPVGSPLSLECTVEGTSNPNLYWYRQAAGRGLQLLFYSVGIGQISSEVPQNLSASRPQDRQFILSSKKLLLSDSGFYLCAWSLGSQPQHFGDGTRLSIL.

The gene calls are TRBV5-1 and TRBJ1-4; 7 nucleotides match TRBD1. Germline V gives CDR1 SGHRS, CDR2 YFSETQ. The CDR3 has 15 amino acids. The ends lost 4 bases at V and 5 bases at J; junction bases unmatched: 8. Here the CDR3 DNA reads TGCGCCAGCAGCGCCCGACAGGGACCGAATGAAAAACTGTTTTTT. Amino acids: CASSARQGPNEKLFF.

This clone was picked up a small number of times. Additional DNA sequences in this sample encode the identical CDR3. This sequence joins TRBV9 and TRBJ2-3, with 7 positions matching TRBD2. The germline gives CDR1 SGDLS, CDR2 YYNGEE. This CDR3 comprises 14 residues. V dropped 2 bases and J dropped 4; count of bases not matched to a gene: 4. CDR3 DNA sequence: TGTGCCAGCAGCGTGGCGGGAGTTGCAGATACGCAGTATTTT. Its protein is CASSVAGVADTQYF.

A few counts support this clone. The CDR3 sequence is CASRRNGDVNYGYTF. The CDR3 DNA reads as TGTGCCAGCAGGCGGAATGGGGACGTTAACTATGGCTACACCTTC. The chain employs TRBV6-5 and TRBJ1-2, with D perhaps matching TRBD1 (5 bases). This CDR3 is built from 15 residues. CDR1 and CDR2 from the germline V gene are MNHEY and SVGAGI. V was pared by 6 bases and J by 1 base, with 15 bases between.

This clone showed up just a few times. The chain has TRBV27 and TRBJ2-5; the D gene is possibly TRBD2 (6 bases). The CDR3 is 15 amino acids. V was shortened by 3 bases and J by 1 base, with 12 bases between the two germline ends. Germline CDR1 MNHEY, CDR2 SMNVEV (reference sequence). CDR3 sequence reads: CASSLGGGTQETQYF. The CDR3 DNA is TGTGCCAGCAGTTTGGGAGGCGGGACCCAAGAGACCCAGTACTTC.

The DNA for the CDR3 is TGTGCCAGCAGCTTAGTTACAGGGGAGGGCTACACCTTC. The encoded protein is CASSLVTGEGYTF. V is TRBV7-2 and J is TRBJ1-2; TRBD1 matches 7 bases. The CDR3 sequence is 13 residues long. CDR1 and CDR2 from the germline V gene are SGHTA and FQGNSA. The junction had 4 bases not matched to a gene; V was cut back by 1 base and J by 8 bases.

This clone was seen only a few times. The genes are TRBV4-3 and TRBJ2-1, with D perhaps matching TRBD1 or TRBD2 (5 bases each). CDR3 length equals 15 residues. Trimming removed 3 bases from V and 7 bases from J, with 16 bases in between. Germline assignment: CDR1 LGHNA and CDR2 YSLEER. This chain's CDR3 is CASSQDRGTGNEQFF. For the CDR3, the DNA is TGCGCCAGCAGCCAGGACCGTGGGACCGGTAATGAGCAGTTCTTC.

This rearrangement joins TRBV28 to TRBJ2-3, with 11 bases identical to TRBD2. V was clipped by 5 bases and J by 8 bases; unmatched bases: 3. This CDR3 spans 13 amino acids. The germline V gene encodes CDR1 MDHEN and CDR2 SYDVKM. The CDR3 loop is CASSRSGGATQYF. CDR3 sequence (DNA): TGTGCCAGCAGTCGTAGCGGGGGGGCTACGCAGTATTTT. Together with reference TRBV28 and TRBJ2-3, the CDR3 gives the full variable domain: DVKVTQSSRYLVKRTGEKVFLECVQDMDHENMFWYRQDPGLGLRLIYFSYDVKMKEKGDIPEGYSVSREKKERFSLILESASTNQTSMYLCASSRSGGATQYFGPGTRLTVL.

This clone showed up just a few times. Other DNA sequences in the sample encode the same CDR3. The chain has TRBV5-1 and TRBJ1-2; D remains ambiguous. The CDR3 extends over 13 amino acids. In germline, CDR1 is SGHRS, CDR2 YFSETQ. With 0 bases removed from V and 1 base from J, the gap between germline ends came to 4 bases. The CDR3 loop reads CASSLDSNYGYTF. CDR3 coding DNA: TGCGCCAGCAGCTTGGACAGTAACTATGGCTACACCTTC.

The CDR3 sequence is CASSGREFNDIQYF. CDR3 DNA sequence: TGTGCCAGCAGTGGGAGGGAGTTCAACGACATTCAGTACTTC. The rearrangement joins TRBV6-6 to TRBJ2-4; 7 bases fit TRBD2. The germline gives CDR1 MNHNY, CDR2 SVGAGI (reference sequence). This CDR3 spans 14 amino acids. The junction had 9 bases not matched to a gene; V was cut back by 5 bases and J by 8 bases.

CDR3 residues: CASSRTTGKEGEQYF. CDR3 DNA: TGTGCCAGCAGTAGGACCACAGGGAAAGAAGGCGAGCAGTACTTC. The V gene is TRBV6-5, the J gene TRBJ2-7; possible D gene TRBD1, 6 bases. The CDR3 extends over 15 amino acids. Germline V gene data show CDR1 as MNHEY and CDR2 as SVGAGI. The V and J ends lost 5 bases and 6 bases respectively, with 20 bases between them.

The V call is TRBV29-1, the J call TRBJ1-1, with 7 bases matching TRBD1. Germline CDR1 reads SQVTM; CDR2 reads ANQGSEA. Trimming took 7 bases from V and 3 from J; bases not matched to a gene: 8. This CDR3 comprises 13 residues. The CDR3 here is CSGALRGDTEAFF. Here the CDR3 DNA reads TGCAGCGGTGCGCTCAGGGGGGACACTGAAGCTTTCTTT.